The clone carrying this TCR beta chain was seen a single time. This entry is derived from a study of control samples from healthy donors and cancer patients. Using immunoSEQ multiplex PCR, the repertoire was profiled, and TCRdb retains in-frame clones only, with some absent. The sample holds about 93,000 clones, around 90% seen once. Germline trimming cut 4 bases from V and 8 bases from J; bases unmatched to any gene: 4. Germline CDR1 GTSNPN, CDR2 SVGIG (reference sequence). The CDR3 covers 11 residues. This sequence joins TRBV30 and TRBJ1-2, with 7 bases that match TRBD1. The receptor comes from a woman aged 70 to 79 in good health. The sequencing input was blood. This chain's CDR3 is CAWTDREGYTF. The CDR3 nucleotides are TGTGCCTGGACCGACAGGGAAGGCTACACCTTC.